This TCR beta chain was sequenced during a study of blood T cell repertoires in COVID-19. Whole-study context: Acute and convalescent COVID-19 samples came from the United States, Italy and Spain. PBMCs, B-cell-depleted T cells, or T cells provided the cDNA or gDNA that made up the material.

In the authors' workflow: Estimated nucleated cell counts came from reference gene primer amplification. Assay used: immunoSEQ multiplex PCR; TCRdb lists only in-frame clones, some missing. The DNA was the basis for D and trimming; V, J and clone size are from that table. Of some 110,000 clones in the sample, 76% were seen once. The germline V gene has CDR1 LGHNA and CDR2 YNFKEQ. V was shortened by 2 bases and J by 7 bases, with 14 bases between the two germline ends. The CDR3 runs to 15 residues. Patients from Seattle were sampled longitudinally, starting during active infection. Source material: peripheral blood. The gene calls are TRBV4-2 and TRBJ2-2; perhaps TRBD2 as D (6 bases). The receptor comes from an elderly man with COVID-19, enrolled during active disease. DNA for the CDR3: TGTGCCAGCAGCCAACGGGGGAGCAGACACGGGGAGCTGTTTTTT. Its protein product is CASSQRGSRHGELFF.